These 22 T cell receptor beta chains share one sample of origin, sequenced in a study of blood T cell repertoires in COVID-19. Repertoires were generated with immunoSEQ multiplex PCR, while TCRdb's copy carries only in-frame clones and drops some. This table holds over 130,000 clones, about 91% found once. Sequences were obtained from peripheral blood. These receptors all stem from a human donor in a cohort sampled during active COVID-19.

The rearrangement uses TRBV10-3 and TRBJ2-4; a weak D match, TRBD2 (6 bases). This CDR3 spans 15 amino acids. The ends were cut back, 2 bases at V and 0 bases at J, with 8 bases in the middle. Germline V gene sequence: CDR1 ENHRY, CDR2 SYGVKD. This chain's CDR3 is CAISEGTLAKNIQYF. The CDR3 DNA reads as TGTGCCATCAGTGAGGGGACTTTAGCCAAAAACATTCAGTACTTC.

The chain links TRBV19 to TRBJ1-5; no clear D. The CDR3 is made up of 15 amino acids. In germline, CDR1 is LNHDA, CDR2 SQIVND (reference sequence). V was clipped by 5 bases and J by 4 bases, with 15 bases between them. CDR3 nucleotide sequence: TGTGCCAGTAGTTCTCGGGGAGTGGCGAATCAGCCCCAGCATTTT. Translated, it gives CASSSRGVANQPQHF.

This clone occurred once. The chain combines TRBV4-2 with TRBJ1-5; 9 nucleotides match TRBD1. After removal of 0 bases from V and 7 bases from J, the junction contained 4 bases not matched to a gene. CDR1 and CDR2 (germline): LGHNA, YNFKEQ. The CDR3 covers 15 residues. CDR3: CASSQDGDRVQPQHF. The CDR3 DNA reads as TGTGCCAGCAGCCAAGATGGGGACAGGGTCCAGCCCCAGCATTTT.

J is TRBJ1-1 and V is TRBV5-4; TRBD1 agrees at 7 bases. J lost 3 bases, V lost 2 bases, and 4 bases had no gene match. Germline assignment: CDR1 SGHNT and CDR2 YYREEE (reference sequence). This CDR3 comprises 14 residues. The CDR3 DNA reads TGTGCCAGCAGCTTAGGGGGCGATGACACTGAAGCTTTCTTT. Translating gives CASSLGGDDTEAFF.

This chain connects TRBV4-1 to TRBJ1-1, with 9 bases fitting TRBD1. V gave up 0 bases and J gave up 1 base; unmatched junction bases: 18. The germline CDR1 and CDR2 sequences are MGHRA and YSYEKL. This CDR3 contains 21 residues. The CDR3 nucleotides are TGCGCCAGCAGCCAAGAAAGGTCTGGAGCCGGGACAGGGTATGGGAACACTGAAGCTTTCTTT. Encoded protein: CASSQERSGAGTGYGNTEAFF.

This chain uses TRBV25-1 with TRBJ2-6; maybe TRBD2 (6 bases). The germline V and J ends were trimmed by 7 bases and 0 bases, with 16 bases remaining between them. CDR1 is MGHDK, CDR2 SYGVNS, per germline. The CDR3 is 17 residues long. The CDR3 nucleotides read TGTGCCAGCATTCCCGGCGGGGCTGCCTCTGGGGCCAACGTCCTGACTTTC. Translation gives CASIPGGAASGANVLTF.

V is TRBV6-2 or TRBV6-3 and J is TRBJ1-5, with D possibly being TRBD1 (6 bases). V was pared by 0 bases and J by 2 bases, with 20 bases between. This CDR3 is built from 19 residues. CDR1 and CDR2 (germline): MNHEY, SVGEGT. The CDR3 DNA sequence: TGTGCCAGCAGTTACTCACCAGACAGGCGCAGATATGGCAATCAGCCCCAGCATTTT. This translates into CASSYSPDRRRYGNQPQHF.

The V gene is TRBV19, the J gene TRBJ1-2, with D hard to call. Looked up from germline, CDR1 is LNHDA and CDR2 is SQIVND (reference sequence). CDR3 size: 12 residues. V lost 7 bases to trimming and J lost 2 bases, with 8 bases between them. Here the CDR3 reads CASMNRNYGYTF. The CDR3 DNA reads as TGTGCCAGTATGAACCGGAACTATGGCTACACCTTC.

This clone was recorded once. The V gene is TRBV25-1, the J gene TRBJ2-7, with TRBD1 matching over 11 bases. CDR1 is MGHDK and CDR2 is SYGVNS in the germline V gene. This CDR3 contains 15 residues. J was trimmed by 5 bases and V by 3 bases; bases with no gene match: 6. CDR3: CASSDRDRGAHEQYF. The DNA for the CDR3 is TGTGCCAGCAGTGACCGGGACAGGGGGGCCCACGAGCAGTACTTC.

The CDR3 DNA reads TGTGCCAGCAGCCTCCGGACTAGCGGGAGCACAGATACGCAGTATTTT. This gives the protein CASSLRTSGSTDTQYF. The rearrangement uses TRBV13 and TRBJ2-3; 11 bases agree with TRBD2. The CDR3 spans 16 residues. V lost 5 bases and J lost 0; bases outside the gene matches: 4. CDR1 is PRHDT and CDR2 is FYEKMQ in the germline V gene (reference sequence).

The chain uses TRBV19 and TRBJ2-4; 7 positions agree with TRBD1. V shed 6 bases, J shed 0 bases, and the junction held 5 bases outside the gene matches. The CDR3 is 15 amino acids. Germline assignment: CDR1 LNHDA and CDR2 SQIVND (reference sequence). The CDR3: CASRPTGTAKNIQYF. In DNA, the CDR3 is TGTGCCAGTAGACCGACAGGGACAGCCAAAAACATTCAGTACTTC.

The sample holds one count of this clone. This sequence joins TRBV3-1 (or the pseudogene TRBV3-2) and TRBJ1-6; TRBD1 matches 7 bases. CDR1 LGHDT and CDR2 YNNKEL come from the germline V gene (reference sequence). J gave up 1 base and V 2 bases, and 11 bases lay outside the gene matches. The CDR3 sequence is 19 residues long. The CDR3 region is CASSQYHARGPSYNSPLHF. In DNA form, the CDR3 reads TGTGCCAGCAGCCAATATCACGCAAGGGGGCCGTCCTATAATTCACCCCTCCACTTT.

In DNA form, the CDR3 reads TGTGCCGGCGACAGGGGTGCAACTAATGAAAAACTGTTTTTT. This codes for CAGDRGATNEKLFF. The V gene is TRBV30, the J gene TRBJ1-4, with 8 bases matching TRBD1. Trimming took 8 bases from V and 0 from J; bases not matched to a gene: 5. Germline-derived CDR1 and CDR2 are GTSNPN and SVGIG (reference sequence). The CDR3 is 14 amino acids.

The chain joins TRBV24-1 to TRBJ2-2; D unresolved. The CDR3 loop spans 12 amino acids. V was trimmed by 5 bases and J by 4 bases, leaving 4 bases between them. CDR1 KGHDR and CDR2 SFDVKD come from the germline V gene. In DNA, the CDR3 is TGTGCCACCAGTGGCGGCACCGGGGAGCTGTTTTTT. It is translated as CATSGGTGELFF.

The chain carries TRBV5-1 and TRBJ2-2, with D perhaps TRBD1 (6 bases). The V gene lost 5 bases and the J gene lost 2 bases, with 13 bases spanning the gap. This CDR3 has 15 amino acids. CDR1 is SGHRS, CDR2 YFSETQ, per germline. CDR3 coding DNA: TGCGCCAGCAGGGCGGCAGGGGCTAACACCGGGGAGCTGTTTTTT. Its protein is CASRAAGANTGELFF.

V and J are TRBV6-5 and TRBJ1-2, with TRBD1 matching 8 bases. The germline CDR1 and CDR2 sequences are MNHEY and SVGAGI. CDR3 length: 15 residues. Trimming took 6 bases from V and 8 from J; bases not matched to a gene: 14. In nucleotides, the CDR3 is TGTGCCAGCAGATTTCTTGGGACAGGCCAGGAGGGCTACACCTTC. Its translation is CASRFLGTGQEGYTF.

V gene TRBV6-5 combines with J gene TRBJ2-5; D remains unclear. Germline V gives CDR1 MNHEY, CDR2 SVGAGI. V lost 6 bases, J lost 2 bases, and 7 bases lay in between. CDR3 length equals 12 residues. CDR3 sequence reads: CASRTSQETQYF. CDR3 in DNA: TGTGCCAGCAGGACTTCTCAAGAGACCCAGTACTTC.

The chain has TRBV19 and TRBJ1-4; TRBD1 matches at 7 bases. This CDR3 has 17 amino acids. With V trimmed by 7 bases and J by 2 bases, 13 bases remained unmatched. The germline V gene has CDR1 LNHDA and CDR2 SQIVND (reference sequence). DNA of the CDR3: TGTGCCAGTACCCCAAGGGGGCCCACCTGGACTAATGAAAAACTGTTTTTT. This sequence encodes CASTPRGPTWTNEKLFF. Full variable domain (remainder filled in from reference TRBV19 and TRBJ1-4): DGGITQSPKYLFRKEGQNVTLSCEQNLNHDAMYWYRQDPGQGLRLIYYSQIVNDFQKGDIAEGYSVSREKKESFPLTVTSAQKNPTAFYLCASTPRGPTWTNEKLFFGSGTQLSVL.

This clone was seen only once. This chain connects TRBV5-1 to TRBJ2-1; 7 bases line up with TRBD2. The germline CDR1 and CDR2 sequences are SGHRS and YFSETQ. V was pared by 3 bases and J by 5 bases, with 8 bases of the junction left unmatched. This CDR3 comprises 15 residues. CDR3 sequence: CASSWREPTDNEQFF. CDR3 sequence (DNA): TGCGCCAGCAGCTGGCGGGAGCCTACCGACAATGAGCAGTTCTTC.

This clone has just a few counts. This sequence joins TRBV29-1 and TRBJ1-2; D gene ambiguous. V was clipped by 0 bases and J by 5 bases, with 16 bases between them. Germline V gene lookup returns CDR1 SQVTM and CDR2 ANQGSEA. The CDR3 contains 15 residues. CDR3 residues: CSVEDLGSKGYGYTF. Here the CDR3 DNA reads TGCAGCGTTGAAGATCTGGGGAGCAAGGGATATGGCTACACCTTC.

V and J are TRBV5-1 and TRBJ2-3; maybe TRBD1 (5 bases). CDR3 length: 16 amino acids. Germline V gives CDR1 SGHRS, CDR2 YFSETQ. Trimming removed 1 base from V and 0 bases from J, with 12 bases in between. The CDR3, as DNA: TGCGCCAGCAGCTTGCCTCTCCAGGGAAGCACAGATACGCAGTATTTT. Translated, it gives CASSLPLQGSTDTQYF.

DNA for the CDR3: TGTGCCAGCAGCGTGGGGGGGGACAATCAGCCCCAGCATTTT. Its protein is CASSVGGDNQPQHF. The chain joins TRBV9 to TRBJ1-5; TRBD1 might be the D (5 bases). V lost 2 bases and J lost 3, with 9 bases in between. This CDR3 contains 14 residues. CDR1 is SGDLS, CDR2 YYNGEE, per germline.